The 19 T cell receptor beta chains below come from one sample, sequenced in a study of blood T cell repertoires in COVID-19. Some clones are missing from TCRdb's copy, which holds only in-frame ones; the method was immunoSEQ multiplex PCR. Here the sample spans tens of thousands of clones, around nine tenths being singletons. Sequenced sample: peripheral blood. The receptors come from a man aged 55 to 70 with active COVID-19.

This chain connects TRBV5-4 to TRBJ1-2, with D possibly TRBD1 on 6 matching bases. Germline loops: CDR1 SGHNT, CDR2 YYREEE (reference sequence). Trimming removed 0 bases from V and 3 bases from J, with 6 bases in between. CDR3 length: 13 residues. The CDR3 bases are TGTGCCAGCAGCTTGGACAGGGACTATGGCTACACCTTC. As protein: CASSLDRDYGYTF.

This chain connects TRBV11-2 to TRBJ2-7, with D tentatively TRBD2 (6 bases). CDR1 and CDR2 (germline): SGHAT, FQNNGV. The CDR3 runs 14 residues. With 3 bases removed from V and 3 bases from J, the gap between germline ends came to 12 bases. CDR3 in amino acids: CASSFPGVDYEQYF. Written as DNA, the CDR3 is TGTGCCAGCAGCTTCCCGGGGGTAGACTACGAGCAGTACTTC.

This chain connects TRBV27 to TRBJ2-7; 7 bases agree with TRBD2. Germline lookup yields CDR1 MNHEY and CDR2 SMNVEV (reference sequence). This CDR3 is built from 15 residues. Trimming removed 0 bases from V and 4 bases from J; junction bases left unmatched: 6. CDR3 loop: CASSLSLAGSYEQYF. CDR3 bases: TGTGCCAGCAGTTTATCCTTAGCGGGTTCATACGAGCAGTACTTC.

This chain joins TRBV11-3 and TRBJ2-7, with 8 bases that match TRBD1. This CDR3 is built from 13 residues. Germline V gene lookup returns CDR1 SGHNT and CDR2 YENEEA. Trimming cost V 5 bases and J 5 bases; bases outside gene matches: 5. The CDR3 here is CASSPTGAHEQYF. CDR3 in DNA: TGTGCCAGCAGCCCGACAGGGGCCCACGAGCAGTACTTC.

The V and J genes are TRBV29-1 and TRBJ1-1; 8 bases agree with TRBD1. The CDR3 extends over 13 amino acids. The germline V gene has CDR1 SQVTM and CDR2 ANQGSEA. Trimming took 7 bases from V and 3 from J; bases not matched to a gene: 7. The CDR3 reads CSGATGVHTEAFF. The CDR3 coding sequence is TGCAGCGGGGCGACAGGGGTACACACTGAAGCTTTCTTT.

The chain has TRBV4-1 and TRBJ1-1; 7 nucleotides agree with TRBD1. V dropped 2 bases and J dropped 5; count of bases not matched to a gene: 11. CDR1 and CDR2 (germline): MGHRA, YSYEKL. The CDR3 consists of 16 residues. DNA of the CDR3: TGCGCCAGCAGCCAACCCGCCCCCAGGGGGAGTACTGAAGCTTTCTTT. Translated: CASSQPAPRGSTEAFF.

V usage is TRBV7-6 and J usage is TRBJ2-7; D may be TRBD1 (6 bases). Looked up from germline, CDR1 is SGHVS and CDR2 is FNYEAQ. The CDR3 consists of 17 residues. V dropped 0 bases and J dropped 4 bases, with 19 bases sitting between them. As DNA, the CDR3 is TGTGCCAGCAGCTTAGCAGGACAGCATTCTGCAAAATACGAGCAGTACTTC. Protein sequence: CASSLAGQHSAKYEQYF.

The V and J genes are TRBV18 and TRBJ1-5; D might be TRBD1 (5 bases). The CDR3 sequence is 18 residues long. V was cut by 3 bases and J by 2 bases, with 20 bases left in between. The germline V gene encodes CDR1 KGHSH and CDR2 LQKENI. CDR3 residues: CASSPLPPRGGGNQPQHF. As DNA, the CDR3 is TGTGCCAGCTCACCCCTGCCCCCCCGGGGAGGGGGCAATCAGCCCCAGCATTTT. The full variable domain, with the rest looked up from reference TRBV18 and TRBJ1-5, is NAGVMQNPRHLVRRRGQEARLRCSPMKGHSHVYWYRQLPEEGLKFMVYLQKENIIDESGMPKERFSAEFPKEGPSILRIQQVVRGDSAAYFCASSPLPPRGGGNQPQHFGDGTRLSIL.

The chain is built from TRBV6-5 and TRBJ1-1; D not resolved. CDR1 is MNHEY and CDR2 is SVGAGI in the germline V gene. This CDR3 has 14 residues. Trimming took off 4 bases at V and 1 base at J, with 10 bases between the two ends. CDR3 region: CASSLAPGNTEAFF. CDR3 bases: TGTGCCAGCAGTTTGGCACCGGGGAACACTGAAGCTTTCTTT.

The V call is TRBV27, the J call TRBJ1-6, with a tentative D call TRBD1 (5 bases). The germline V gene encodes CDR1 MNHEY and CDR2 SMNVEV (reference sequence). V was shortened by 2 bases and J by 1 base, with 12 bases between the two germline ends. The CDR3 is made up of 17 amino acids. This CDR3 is CASSLRGMRSYNSPLHF. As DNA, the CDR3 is TGTGCCAGCAGTTTAAGGGGAATGAGGTCCTATAATTCACCCCTCCACTTT.

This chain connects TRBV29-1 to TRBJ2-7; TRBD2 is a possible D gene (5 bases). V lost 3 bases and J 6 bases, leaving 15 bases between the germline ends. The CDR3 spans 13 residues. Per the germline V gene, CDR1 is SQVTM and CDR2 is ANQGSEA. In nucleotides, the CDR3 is TGCAGCGTTGATTGGGCCGCGGCGGGCGAGCAGTACTTC. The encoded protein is CSVDWAAAGEQYF.

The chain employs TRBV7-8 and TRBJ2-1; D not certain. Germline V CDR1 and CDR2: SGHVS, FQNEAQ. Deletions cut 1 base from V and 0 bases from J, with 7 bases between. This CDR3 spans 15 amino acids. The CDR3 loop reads CASSLVRGSYNEQFF. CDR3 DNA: TGTGCCAGCAGCTTAGTGAGAGGCTCCTACAATGAGCAGTTCTTC.

The DNA for the CDR3 is TGTGCCAGCAGTTACTCACAGGGGGATGGAAACACCATATATTTT. It translates to CASSYSQGDGNTIYF. The V call is TRBV6-6, the J call TRBJ1-3, with TRBD1 matching over 8 bases. V dropped 0 bases and J dropped 3; count of bases not matched to a gene: 1. The CDR3 contains 15 residues. In germline, CDR1 is MNHNY, CDR2 SVGAGI (reference sequence).

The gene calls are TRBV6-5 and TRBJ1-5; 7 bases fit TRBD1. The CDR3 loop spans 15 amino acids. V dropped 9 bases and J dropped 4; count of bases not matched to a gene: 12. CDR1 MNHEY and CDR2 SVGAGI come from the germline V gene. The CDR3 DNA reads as TGTGCCAGTTTTGAAGCCGGACAGGTTAATCAGCCCCAGCATTTT. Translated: CASFEAGQVNQPQHF.

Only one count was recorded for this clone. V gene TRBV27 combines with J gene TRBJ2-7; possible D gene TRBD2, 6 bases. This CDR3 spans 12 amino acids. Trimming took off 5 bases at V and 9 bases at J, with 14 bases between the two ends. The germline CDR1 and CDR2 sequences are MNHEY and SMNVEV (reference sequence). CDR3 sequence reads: CASSGGTDPQYF. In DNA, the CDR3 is TGTGCCAGCAGTGGGGGGACGGATCCGCAGTACTTC.

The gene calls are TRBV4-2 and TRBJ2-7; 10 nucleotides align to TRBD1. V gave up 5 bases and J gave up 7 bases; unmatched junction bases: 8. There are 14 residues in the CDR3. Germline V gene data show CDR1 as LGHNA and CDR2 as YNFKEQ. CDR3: CASSSRQGADEQYF. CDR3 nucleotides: TGTGCCAGCAGCTCCCGACAGGGGGCGGATGAGCAGTACTTC.

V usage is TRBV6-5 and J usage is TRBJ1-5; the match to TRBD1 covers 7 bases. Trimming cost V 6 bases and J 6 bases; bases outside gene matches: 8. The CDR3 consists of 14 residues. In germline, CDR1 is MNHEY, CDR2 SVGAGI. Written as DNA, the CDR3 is TGTGCCAGCAGAAGAGACAGGGATGGTCAGCCCCAGCATTTT. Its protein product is CASRRDRDGQPQHF.

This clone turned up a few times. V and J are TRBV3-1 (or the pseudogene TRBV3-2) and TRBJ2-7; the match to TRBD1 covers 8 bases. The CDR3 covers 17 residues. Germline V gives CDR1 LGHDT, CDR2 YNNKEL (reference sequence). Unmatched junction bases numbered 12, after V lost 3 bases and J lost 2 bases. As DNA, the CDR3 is TGTGCCAGCAGCCAGAGACAGGGGACCCTTCTCCCCTACGAGCAGTACTTC. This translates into CASSQRQGTLLPYEQYF.

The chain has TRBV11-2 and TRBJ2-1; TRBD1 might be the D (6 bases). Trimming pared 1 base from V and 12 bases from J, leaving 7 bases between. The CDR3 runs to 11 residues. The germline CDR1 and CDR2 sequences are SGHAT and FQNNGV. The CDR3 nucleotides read TGTGCCAGCAGCTTAGGGGGGCTGCAGTTCTTC. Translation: CASSLGGLQFF. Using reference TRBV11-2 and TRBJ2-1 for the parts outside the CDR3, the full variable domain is EAGVAQSPRYKIIEKRQSVAFWCNPISGHATLYWYQQILGQGPKLLIQFQNNGVVDDSQLPKDRFSAERLKGVDSTLKIQPAKLEDSAVYLCASSLGGLQFFGPGTRLTVL.